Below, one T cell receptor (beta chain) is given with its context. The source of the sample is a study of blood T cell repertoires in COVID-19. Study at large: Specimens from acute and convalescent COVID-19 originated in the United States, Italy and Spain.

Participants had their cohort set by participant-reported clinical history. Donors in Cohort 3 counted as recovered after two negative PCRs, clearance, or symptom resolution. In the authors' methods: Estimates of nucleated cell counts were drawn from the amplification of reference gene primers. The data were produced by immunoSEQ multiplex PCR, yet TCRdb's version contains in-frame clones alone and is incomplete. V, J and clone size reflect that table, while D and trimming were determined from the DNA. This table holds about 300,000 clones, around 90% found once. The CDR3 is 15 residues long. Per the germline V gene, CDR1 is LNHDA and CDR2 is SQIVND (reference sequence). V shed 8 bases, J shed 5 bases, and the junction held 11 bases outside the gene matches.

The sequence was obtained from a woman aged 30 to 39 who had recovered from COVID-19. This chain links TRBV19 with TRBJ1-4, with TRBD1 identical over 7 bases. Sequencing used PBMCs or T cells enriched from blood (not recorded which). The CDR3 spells CASADLGQQNEKLFF. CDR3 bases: TGTGCCAGTGCAGACTTGGGACAGCAAAATGAAAAACTGTTTTTT.